One and the same sample provided the 29 T cell receptor beta chains below, sequenced in a study of identical twins. MiXCR, run by TCRdb on the 5' RACE reads, gives a single entry per CDR3 protein. The repertoire holds 690,000 or so distinct CDR3 sequences, less than 10% seen once, with roughly 0.9% in the top ten. These data were likewise used in another study, on yellow fever vaccine responses in identical twins.

Sample: PBMCs. These receptors came from a woman aged 18-29 years in good health.

This clonotype was counted at least ten times. The chain is built from TRBV10-3 and TRBJ1-2; D unclear. Germline CDR1 reads ENHRY; CDR2 reads SYGVKD. This CDR3 has 13 residues. Between the trimmed V and J ends, which lost 5 bases and 4 bases, there was a span of 11 bases. DNA for the CDR3: TGTGCCATCAGTCAGACACTGTCCTATGGCTACACCTTC. As protein: CAISQTLSYGYTF.

The chain employs TRBV20-1 and TRBJ2-1; D remains unclear. Germline CDR1 reads DFQATT; CDR2 reads SNEGSKA (reference sequence). The length of the CDR3 is 13 residues. V was clipped by 1 base and J by 3 bases, with 7 bases between them. The CDR3 bases are TGCAGTGCTAGAGGATCGGGCTACAATGAGCAGTTCTTC. Its translation: CSARGSGYNEQFF.

This clonotype has ten or more counts. The chain carries TRBV4-2 and TRBJ2-3; 7 bases match TRBD1. Germline loops: CDR1 LGHNA, CDR2 YNFKEQ. V gave up 2 bases and J gave up 6 bases; unmatched junction bases: 2. The CDR3 sequence is 13 residues long. The CDR3 sequence: CASSQTRGDTQYF. The CDR3, as DNA: TGTGCCAGCAGCCAAACCAGGGGGGATACGCAGTATTTT.

The genes are TRBV12-3 or TRBV12-4 and TRBJ2-1, with 9 bases aligning to TRBD1. The CDR3 loop spans 18 amino acids. J gave up 0 bases and V 4 bases, and 10 bases lay outside the gene matches. CDR3 DNA sequence: TGTGCCAGCAGTTCCACCGGGACAGGGTCTGGCTCCTACAATGAGCAGTTCTTC. This sequence encodes CASSSTGTGSGSYNEQFF.

In this sample, this clonotype turned up a few times. Sequence at one end of the junction differs from germline and may be a read error. The rearrangement uses TRBV12-3 or TRBV12-4 and TRBJ2-3; the D call may be TRBD1 or TRBD2 (5 bases each). The CDR3 runs to 18 residues. CDR3 amino acids: CTSSLRGTKWVSTDTQYF. The CDR3, as DNA: TGTACCAGCAGTTTACGAGGGACCAAGTGGGTAAGCACAGATACGCAGTATTTT.

This clonotype was detected a few times. The rearrangement joins TRBV20-1 to TRBJ2-5, with D unresolved. V gave up 3 bases and J gave up 0 bases, with 8 bases separating them. Germline V lookup: CDR1 DFQATT, CDR2 SNEGSKA (reference sequence). There are 13 residues in the CDR3. This CDR3 is CSASVLYQETQYF. CDR3 nucleotide sequence: TGCAGTGCTAGCGTCCTGTACCAAGAGACCCAGTACTTC.

This clonotype was counted a few times. The chain carries TRBV3-1 and TRBJ2-5, with TRBD1 matching over 10 bases. This CDR3 region has 16 residues. V lost 5 bases, J lost 5 bases, and 11 bases stayed unmatched. Germline values: CDR1 LGHDT, CDR2 YNNKEL (reference sequence). The CDR3 region is CASSAPGTGVGETQYF. The DNA of the CDR3 is TGTGCCAGCAGCGCCCCCGGGACAGGGGTGGGGGAGACCCAGTACTTC.

This clonotype has at least ten counts. The chain links TRBV5-1 to TRBJ2-5; a weak D match, TRBD2 (5 bases). The CDR3 runs 13 residues. In germline, CDR1 is SGHRS, CDR2 YFSETQ. The ends were cut back, 2 bases at V and 5 bases at J, with 10 bases in the middle. DNA of the CDR3: TGCGCCAGCAGCTTTCAGCGAGGGGAGACCCAGTACTTC. As protein: CASSFQRGETQYF.

This clonotype was seen ten or more times. The chain carries TRBV12-3 or TRBV12-4 and TRBJ2-7; TRBD1 aligns across 9 bases. J lost 3 bases, V lost 2 bases, and 8 bases had no gene match. The length of the CDR3 is 16 residues. The CDR3 reads CASSLISGTGRYEQYF. The CDR3 DNA follows: TGTGCCAGCAGTTTAATCTCCGGGACAGGGCGCTACGAGCAGTACTTC.

The V call is TRBV20-1, the J call TRBJ2-3; D perhaps matches TRBD1 (7 bases). Per germline, CDR1 DFQATT and CDR2 SNEGSKA (reference sequence). V was pared by 6 bases and J by 2 bases, with 27 bases between. CDR3 size: 18 residues. CDR3 loop: CSATLWRGQRGDTDTQYF. The CDR3 nucleotides are TGCAGTGCCACACTTTGGCGGGGACAGAGGGGGGACACAGATACGCAGTATTTT.

The V gene is TRBV24-1, the J gene TRBJ2-3; D unresolved. V lost 5 bases to trimming and J lost 3 bases, with 14 bases between them. Germline lookup yields CDR1 KGHDR and CDR2 SFDVKD. This CDR3 is built from 15 residues. The CDR3 reads CATSVQDRKTDTQYF. CDR3 sequence (DNA): TGTGCCACCAGTGTTCAAGATCGTAAGACAGATACGCAGTATTTT.

This clonotype has at least ten counts. The J gene is TRBJ2-7, the V gene TRBV20-1; TRBD1 agrees at 11 bases. V gave up 5 bases and J gave up 0 bases; unmatched junction bases: 12. Germline assignment: CDR1 DFQATT and CDR2 SNEGSKA (reference sequence). CDR3 length: 17 residues. CDR3 loop: CSASGQGAVRFSYEQYF. CDR3 nucleotides: TGCAGTGCTTCTGGACAGGGGGCGGTTCGCTTCTCCTACGAGCAGTACTTC.

V is TRBV5-6 and J is TRBJ1-4; 9 nucleotides match TRBD1. Germline V gene data show CDR1 as SGHDT and CDR2 as YYEEEE. V was pared by 3 bases and J by 7 bases, with 4 bases of the junction left unmatched. This CDR3 comprises 14 residues. The CDR3 loop reads CASSYGTGSEKLFF. In DNA form, the CDR3 reads TGTGCCAGCAGCTACGGGACAGGGAGTGAAAAACTGTTTTTT.

This clonotype was observed once. The chain employs TRBV11-2 and TRBJ2-7; TRBD1 or TRBD2 may be the D gene (7 bases each). Trimming left V 4 bases short and J 5 bases short, with 33 bases between. Germline loops: CDR1 SGHAT, CDR2 FQNNGV. This CDR3 has 20 amino acids. This chain's CDR3 is CASSSHPGGWAGEGGNEQYF. In nucleotides, the CDR3 is TGTGCCAGCAGCTCCCACCCCGGTGGTTGGGCGGGAGAAGGGGGCAACGAGCAGTACTTC.

This clonotype was seen a handful of times. The J gene is TRBJ2-6, the V gene TRBV18; D not resolved. V lost 0 bases to trimming and J lost 4 bases, with 10 bases between them. Germline CDR1 and CDR2: KGHSH and LQKENI. The CDR3 sequence is 16 residues long. The CDR3 reads CASSPPIGPGANVLTF. DNA of the CDR3: TGTGCCAGCTCACCACCGATCGGTCCCGGGGCCAACGTCCTGACTTTC.

CDR3 protein: CASSQPLAGGLYF. As DNA, the CDR3 is TGTGCCAGCAGTCAGCCCTTAGCGGGGGGTTTGTATTTT. The chain links TRBV6-2 or TRBV6-3 to TRBJ2-3; TRBD2 matches 10 bases. After removal of 5 bases from V and 14 bases from J, the junction contained 10 bases not matched to a gene. Germline assignment: CDR1 MNHEY and CDR2 SVGEGT. There are 13 residues in the CDR3.

This clonotype was picked up many times. The chain has TRBV4-3 and TRBJ2-5, with 7 bases aligning to TRBD1. From germline, CDR1 is LGHNA and CDR2 YSLEER. The CDR3 extends over 15 amino acids. V lost 1 base to trimming and J lost 5 bases; unmatched junction nucleotides: 7. The CDR3 loop reads CASSQARGLKETQYF. CDR3 bases: TGCGCCAGCAGCCAAGCGAGGGGGCTTAAGGAGACCCAGTACTTC.

A remark on this clonotype: The junction shows a germline mismatch at one end, possibly a read error. The V call is TRBV5-1, the J call TRBJ2-2; D unclear. The CDR3 has 13 amino acids. Germline V gene sequence: CDR1 SGHRS, CDR2 YFSETQ. The chain's CDR3 is CTSRREGTGELFF. CDR3 nucleotides: TGCACCAGCAGAAGGGAAGGAACCGGGGAGCTGTTTTTT. Using reference TRBV5-1 and TRBJ2-2 for the parts outside the CDR3, the full variable domain is KAGVTQTPRYLIKTRGQQVTLSCSPISGHRSVSWYQQTPGQGLQFLFEYFSETQRNKGNFPGRFSGRQFSNSRSEMNVSTLELGDSALYLCTSRREGTGELFFGEGSRLTVL.

The sample holds a few counts of this clonotype. The chain is built from TRBV7-9 and TRBJ2-7, with a possible D match to TRBD2 (6 bases). Germline V lookup: CDR1 SEHNR, CDR2 FQNEAQ (reference sequence). The CDR3 is made up of 17 amino acids. V gave up 0 bases and J gave up 3 bases, with 18 bases separating them. CDR3 DNA: TGTGCCAGCAGCTTAGCCTACGGGGCTAGCGAGAACTACGAGCAGTACTTC. It specifies CASSLAYGASENYEQYF.

This clonotype appeared many times. The chain uses TRBV6-2 or TRBV6-3 and TRBJ2-3, with D unresolved. The germline V and J ends were trimmed by 4 bases and 1 base, with 12 bases remaining between them. CDR3 length: 15 residues. Germline V CDR1 and CDR2: MNHEY, SVGEGT. The CDR3 sequence is CASSFDKTGTDTQYF. The CDR3 bases are TGTGCCAGCAGTTTCGACAAGACTGGCACAGATACGCAGTATTTT.

This clonotype was found a few times. This chain uses TRBV27 with TRBJ2-7, with TRBD2 as a possible D gene (5 bases). This CDR3 region has 14 residues. Germline CDR1 and CDR2: MNHEY and SMNVEV (reference sequence). V was pared by 1 base and J by 4 bases, with 11 bases between. Here the CDR3 reads CASSLFPGTYEQYF. CDR3 in DNA: TGTGCCAGCAGTTTATTCCCGGGAACTTACGAGCAGTACTTC.

There are many counts of this clonotype. The chain joins TRBV5-1 to TRBJ2-2; D is ambiguous. This CDR3 has 15 residues. From germline, CDR1 is SGHRS and CDR2 YFSETQ. V lost 4 bases and J lost 0, with 10 bases in between. CDR3 sequence: CASSQDPANTGELFF. CDR3 nucleotide sequence: TGCGCCAGCAGCCAGGACCCGGCGAACACCGGGGAGCTGTTTTTT.

The CDR3 DNA follows: TGTGCCAGCAGCTTAGTTATCGACACCGGGGAGCTGTTTTTT. It is translated as CASSLVIDTGELFF. V usage is TRBV7-9 and J usage is TRBJ2-2; D is ambiguous. Per the germline V gene, CDR1 is SEHNR and CDR2 is FQNEAQ (reference sequence). The CDR3 extends over 14 amino acids. V shed 1 base and J shed 3 bases, with 6 bases lying between them.

This clonotype has a count of ten or more. As DNA, the CDR3 is TGCAGCGTTGCGGCAGGGGGCGGAGGCAATGAGCAGTTCTTC. It codes for CSVAAGGGGNEQFF. This sequence joins TRBV29-1 and TRBJ2-1, with 8 bases identical to TRBD1. Germline V gene lookup returns CDR1 SQVTM and CDR2 ANQGSEA. Trimming removed 4 bases from V and 6 bases from J; junction bases left unmatched: 8. The CDR3 is 14 amino acids.

This clonotype turned up a few times. The rearrangement joins TRBV6-4 to TRBJ1-6; D gene unclear. V lost 2 bases, J lost 4 bases, and 3 bases lay in between. Germline lookup yields CDR1 MRHNA and CDR2 SNTAGT. CDR3 length: 13 residues. Written as DNA, the CDR3 is TGTGCCAGCAGTGACGGGTATAATTCACCCCTCCACTTT. As protein: CASSDGYNSPLHF.

This clonotype was seen only a few times. This chain connects TRBV9 to TRBJ2-3; 9 bases are shared with TRBD2. The V and J ends lost 3 bases and 3 bases, in that order; junction bases with no gene match: 5. The CDR3 runs 15 residues. Per germline, CDR1 SGDLS and CDR2 YYNGEE. DNA of the CDR3: TGTGCCAGCAGCGCTTTCCTAGCGGGAACAGATACGCAGTATTTT. It is translated as CASSAFLAGTDTQYF.

This clonotype was seen more than once but under ten times. The V and J genes are TRBV7-6 and TRBJ2-7; TRBD2 is a possible D gene (7 bases). V lost 1 base and J lost 1, with 14 bases in between. CDR3 length: 16 residues. Looked up from germline, CDR1 is SGHVS and CDR2 is FNYEAQ. The CDR3 DNA follows: TGTGCCAGCAGCTTAGGAACACAGGGAGGGTCCTACGAGCAGTACTTC. It encodes CASSLGTQGGSYEQYF.

This clonotype has a count of ten or more. The rearrangement joins TRBV29-1 to TRBJ2-3; no definite D call. From germline, CDR1 is SQVTM and CDR2 ANQGSEA. CDR3 length: 12 amino acids. V was shortened by 2 bases and J by 4 bases, with 7 bases between the two germline ends. CDR3 bases: TGCAGCGTTGAAAGGGTGGCAGATACGCAGTATTTT. Protein: CSVERVADTQYF.

The J gene is TRBJ2-3, the V gene TRBV4-2; 14 nucleotides align to TRBD2. With V trimmed by 2 bases and J by 5 bases, 6 bases remained unmatched. In germline, CDR1 is LGHNA, CDR2 YNFKEQ. The CDR3 has 17 residues. The CDR3 coding sequence is TGTGCCAGCAGCCAACCGACTAGCGGGAGGGCCGAAGATACGCAGTATTTT. It translates to CASSQPTSGRAEDTQYF.